This is a list of T cell receptor beta chains from one sample in a study of OX40 agonist ivuxolimab in advanced cancers. Assay used: immunoSEQ multiplex PCR; TCRdb lists only in-frame clones, some missing. The sample contains 6,500 to 8,500 clones, 73% of which appear only once. The sequenced sample was CD4+ or CD8+ T cells sorted from blood, obtained in a trial of the OX40 agonist ivuxolimab. These TCRs come from an adult with an advanced solid tumor such as melanoma, head and neck, liver or kidney cancer. The CDR3 runs from the conserved cysteine through the conserved F or W. A D gene is named only where the DNA matches it firmly. Only part of the rows carry a size: once, few, many, or a class if the clone is expanded.

-,TRBV9,-,TRBJ2-5,CASSALGGETQYF,TGTGCCAGCAGCGCGTTAGGAGGGGAGACCCAGTACTTC
-,TRBV5-8,-,TRBJ2-5,CASSLGQSGGAVETQYF,TGTGCCAGCAGCCTGGGTCAGAGTGGGGGGGCCGTAGAGACCCAGTACTTC
TRBD2,TRBV7-9,once,TRBJ2-1,CAIQRSGGLFF,TGTGCCATCCAGCGGAGCGGGGGGCTGTTCTTC
TRBD1,TRBV9,many,TRBJ1-2,CASSDHSGTGTYGYTF,TGTGCCAGCAGCGACCATTCCGGGACAGGGACCTATGGCTACACCTTC
TRBD1,TRBV2,-,TRBJ1-5,CASSVEGASNQPQHF,TGTGCCAGCAGTGTTGAGGGGGCGAGTAATCAGCCCCAGCATTTT
-,TRBV7-9,medium-sized,TRBJ2-7,CAGSEDTHEQYF,TGTGCCGGCAGTGAAGATACCCACGAGCAGTACTTC
-,TRBV6-9,-,TRBJ1-2,CASSENEEPPF,TGTGCCAGCAGTGAGAATGAAGAACCACCCTTC
TRBD1,TRBV5-1,-,TRBJ2-3,CASSPGTASTDTQYF,TGCGCCAGCAGCCCTGGGACAGCTAGCACAGATACGCAGTATTTT
TRBD1,TRBV29-1,few,TRBJ1-3,CSVGGDRDGNTIYF,TGCAGCGTTGGGGGGGACAGGGATGGAAACACCATATATTTT
-,TRBV7-6,once,TRBJ2-1,CASSLGAANEQFF,TGTGCCAGCAGCTTAGGGGCTGCGAATGAGCAGTTCTTC
TRBD1,TRBV6-6,-,TRBJ2-1,CASRGPHNEQFF,TGCGCATCGAGGGGGCCCCACAATGAGCAGTTCTTC
TRBD1,TRBV6-1,once,TRBJ1-2,CASSALRTGGHPYGYTF,TGTGCCAGCAGTGCTCTACGGACAGGGGGCCATCCCTATGGCTACACCTTC
-,TRBV4-3,-,TRBJ2-1,CASSQEGEGGYNEQFF,TGCGCCAGCAGCCAAGAAGGGGAAGGGGGCTACAATGAGCAGTTCTTC
TRBD2,TRBV2,-,TRBJ2-3,CASSERVAGGTDTQYF,TGTGCCAGCAGTGAACGGGTAGCGGGGGGCACAGATACGCAGTATTTT
-,TRBV9,-,TRBJ2-1,CASTAGLTYNEQFF,TGTGCCAGCACCGCAGGGTTGACCTACAATGAGCAGTTCTTC
-,TRBV27,-,TRBJ2-2,CASSFGNTGELFF,TGTGCCAGCAGTTTCGGTAACACCGGGGAGCTGTTTTTT